A selection of T cell receptor beta chains follows, all from one sample in a study of T cells in localized non-small cell lung cancer. Using immunoSEQ multiplex PCR, the repertoire was profiled, and TCRdb retains in-frame clones only, with some absent. This sample carries 90,000 to 95,000 clones, about 87% of them seen once, and the ten largest clones take roughly 15%. The sequenced sample was peripheral blood, obtained before any cancer treatment. These receptors were obtained from a man aged 40-75 years with stage I squamous cell lung carcinoma. Both conserved end residues are part of each CDR3. The D gene is left open where the match is weak. The size entry is marked missing in some rows and otherwise reads once, few, many or a size class.

clone size	D gene	V gene	J gene	CDR3 protein
-	-	TRBV19	TRBJ2-7	CASSYTRERGPPYEQYF
-	-	TRBV7-3	TRBJ2-4	CASSPTSRGNIQYF
-	TRBD2	TRBV27	TRBJ2-7	CASSLAGGTVEQYF
few	-	TRBV27	TRBJ2-7	CASSFFGGKQYF
-	TRBD1	TRBV2	TRBJ2-7	CASRATGGSYEQYF
-	-	TRBV29-1	TRBJ2-1	CSVGRGTHSGSSPYNEQFF
-	-	TRBV6-5	TRBJ1-2	CASSPDGSNLNGYTF
once	TRBD1	TRBV5-1	TRBJ2-4	CASSLEQGVLKNIQYF
-	TRBD1	TRBV2	TRBJ1-5	CASSEETGNQPQHF
-	TRBD1	TRBV6-1	TRBJ1-2	CASSRTGYGYTF
-	TRBD1	TRBV2	TRBJ1-5	CASSAEGAASNQPQHF
-	-	TRBV7-9	TRBJ2-7	CASRGRAYEQYF
-	TRBD1	TRBV5-4	TRBJ1-5	CASSYRGLGSNQPQHF
-	-	TRBV5-4	TRBJ2-1	CASSFDASSYNEQFF
-	-	TRBV9	TRBJ1-6	CASSSQVSSYNSPLHF
once	-	TRBV5-1	TRBJ1-1	CASSSGTDTEAFF
once	-	TRBV5-6	TRBJ2-1	CASSFQKNEQFF
-	-	TRBV28	TRBJ1-1	CASSLYGKGRTEAFF
-	-	TRBV28	TRBJ2-3	CASSLQNTQYF
-	-	TRBV14	TRBJ2-7	CASSQDEFTFYEQYF
-	-	TRBV7-9	TRBJ1-1	CASSPQGGVEAFF
-	TRBD1	TRBV5-1	TRBJ1-2	CASSSTDRRPNYGYTF
-	-	TRBV5-1	TRBJ1-1	CASSGNTEAFF
-	-	TRBV7-9	TRBJ1-2	CASSLARNRETGYTF
-	-	TRBV5-4	TRBJ2-6	CASSPPGGTGSSGANVLTF